The present T cell receptor (beta chain) was sequenced within a study of T cell responses to AZD1222 COVID-19 vaccine. This CDR3 comprises 16 residues. Germline V gives CDR1 SNHLY, CDR2 FYNNEI. Trimming took 2 bases from V and 2 from J; bases not matched to a gene: 6. TCRdb's table, derived via immunoSEQ multiplex PCR, lists solely in-frame clones and lacks some. The table has hundreds of thousands of clones, about 93% seen once. This chain connects TRBV2 to TRBJ2-3, with TRBD2 matching over 8 bases. This clonotype was sampled from an adult in good health. This specimen consisted of peripheral blood, obtained on day 0 of MenACWY control vaccination. The DNA for the CDR3 is TGTGCCAGCAGTGAACGTGCGCGGGGGGTCACAGATACGCAGTATTTT. Its translation is CASSERARGVTDTQYF.